This TCR beta chain was retrieved from a study of blood T cell repertoires in COVID-19. Whole-study context: The analysed material was cDNA or gDNA that came from T cells, B-cell-depleted T cells, or PBMCs.

Original processing methods: By means of reference gene primer amplification, nucleated cell counts were estimated. The repertoire was sequenced with immunoSEQ multiplex PCR; TCRdb's copy has only in-frame clones and lacks some. The V and J calls and the clone size are those of that table, but D and trimming were determined from the DNA. The table lists about 500,000 clones, 87% of them singletons. The TCR sequence derives from a woman under 30 who had recovered from COVID-19. The sequencing sample was made of PBMCs or T cells enriched from blood (not recorded which).

This chain's CDR3 is CAGGGAYEQYF. The CDR3 DNA sequence: TGTGCCGGCGGGGGGGCGTACGAGCAGTACTTC. This chain connects TRBV6-5 to TRBJ2-7, with 9 bases identical to TRBD2. After removal of 11 bases from V and 4 bases from J, the junction contained 3 bases not matched to a gene. The CDR3 totals 11 residues. CDR1 is MNHEY and CDR2 is SVGAGI in the germline V gene.